Below are 14 T cell receptor beta chains sequenced from a single sample in a study of T cells in Graves' hyperthyroidism and ophthalmopathy. The source material, RNA transcripts, was used to amplify TCR beta CDR3 regions. The HTBI primer set drove a first-round RT-PCR of the TCR CDR3. TCRdb itself ran the multiplex PCR reads through MiXCR, one entry per CDR3 protein. The data contain approximately 620,000 distinct CDR3 sequences, roughly 13% of them singletons. The sample comprised blood. The receptors here all came from a woman in her twenties or thirties with Graves' hyperthyroidism that later progressed to Graves' ophthalmopathy.

This clonotype was counted many times. The chain employs TRBV7-2 and TRBJ2-1, with D tentatively TRBD1 or TRBD2 (5 bases each). In germline, CDR1 is SGHTA, CDR2 FQGNSA. Deletions cut 5 bases from V and 7 bases from J, with 15 bases between. The CDR3 spans 14 residues. The CDR3 DNA sequence: TGTGCCAGCAGCCCTCGGGACCGACCTAATGAGCAGTTCTTC. Protein sequence: CASSPRDRPNEQFF.

This clonotype was seen more than once but under ten times. The chain links TRBV11-3 to TRBJ2-1, with 10 bases lining up with TRBD2. This CDR3 is 20 amino acids long. Unmatched junction bases numbered 23, after V lost 5 bases and J lost 7 bases. The germline V gene encodes CDR1 SGHNT and CDR2 YENEEA. Here the CDR3 DNA reads TGTGCCAGCAGCCCATATGGGGGAAGCGGGAGGGCCCTCGAAGGGAATGAGCAGTTCTTC. Protein product: CASSPYGGSGRALEGNEQFF.

This clonotype was picked up many times. The chain is built from TRBV10-3 and TRBJ1-1; D uncertain. V lost 6 bases to trimming and J lost 0 bases, with 8 bases between them. The CDR3 is 13 residues long. Per the germline V gene, CDR1 is ENHRY and CDR2 is SYGVKD. CDR3 sequence (DNA): TGTGCCATCAGCACTGAGGTGAACACTGAAGCTTTCTTT. Translated, it gives CAISTEVNTEAFF.

The table lists this clonotype with many counts. This chain links TRBV7-9 with TRBJ2-1, with D tentatively TRBD2 (6 bases). V was shortened by 1 base and J by 2 bases, with 12 bases between the two germline ends. The CDR3 loop spans 16 amino acids. Per germline, CDR1 SEHNR and CDR2 FQNEAQ (reference sequence). The CDR3 is CASSLVSGLAYNEQFF. The CDR3 DNA reads TGTGCCAGCAGCTTAGTGTCGGGACTGGCCTACAATGAGCAGTTCTTC.

The chain links TRBV9 to TRBJ1-2; D is unclear. This CDR3 spans 15 amino acids. The V and J ends lost 0 bases and 1 base respectively, with 10 bases between them. Germline CDR1 reads SGDLS; CDR2 reads YYNGEE. The CDR3 sequence is CASSVEAEFNYGYTF. CDR3 DNA sequence: TGTGCCAGCAGCGTAGAGGCAGAATTTAACTATGGCTACACCTTC.

There are many counts of this clonotype. This chain connects TRBV24-1 to TRBJ2-5, with TRBD1 matching 9 bases. Trimming at V came to 5 bases and at J to 1 base, leaving 4 bases not matched to a gene. From germline, CDR1 is KGHDR and CDR2 SFDVKD. CDR3 size: 15 residues. CDR3 bases: TGTGCCACCAGTGGCGGGACAGGGATCCAAGAGACCCAGTACTTC. Its protein product is CATSGGTGIQETQYF.

This clonotype was counted at least ten times. J is TRBJ2-7 and V is TRBV20-1, with 8 bases identical to TRBD1. Germline assignment: CDR1 DFQATT and CDR2 SNEGSKA (reference sequence). V was clipped by 5 bases and J by 4 bases; unmatched bases: 4. CDR3 length: 12 residues. The CDR3 loop reads CSAQQGAYEQYF. The CDR3 DNA reads TGCAGTGCTCAGCAGGGGGCTTACGAGCAGTACTTC.

The sample holds many counts of this clonotype. The chain joins TRBV27 to TRBJ2-5; the match to TRBD2 covers 10 bases. The CDR3 has 16 residues. J was trimmed by 2 bases and V by 5 bases; bases with no gene match: 8. CDR1 is MNHEY, CDR2 SMNVEV, per germline (reference sequence). The DNA for the CDR3 is TGTGCCAGCAGTGTCATAGCGGGAGGCGTGCAAGAGACCCAGTACTTC. This encodes CASSVIAGGVQETQYF.

This clonotype was detected a few times. V gene TRBV15 combines with J gene TRBJ2-7, with D possibly matching TRBD2 (5 bases). Per germline, CDR1 LNHNV and CDR2 YYDKDF (reference sequence). Trimming took off 2 bases at V and 3 bases at J, with 11 bases between the two ends. The length of the CDR3 is 14 residues. In nucleotides, the CDR3 is TGTGCCACCAGCAGATTAAGCGGCGACTACGAGCAGTACTTC. Translated: CATSRLSGDYEQYF. Combining the CDR3 with reference TRBV15 and TRBJ2-7 gives the whole variable domain DAMVIQNPRYQVTQFGKPVTLSCSQTLNHNVMYWYQQKSSQAPKLLFHYYDKDFNNEADTPDNFQSRRPNTSFCFLDIRSPGLGDTAMYLCATSRLSGDYEQYFGPGTRLTVT.

V is TRBV24-1 and J is TRBJ2-3, with D possibly matching TRBD1 (6 bases). CDR1 is KGHDR and CDR2 is SFDVKD in the germline V gene. The CDR3 loop spans 15 amino acids. Between the trimmed V and J ends, which lost 1 base and 4 bases, there was a span of 11 bases. The CDR3 DNA reads as TGTGCCACCAGTGATTTAAGGGGGAGTCCAGATACGCAGTATTTT. Protein product: CATSDLRGSPDTQYF.

This clonotype was recorded at least ten times. The chain uses TRBV6-2 or TRBV6-3 and TRBJ2-7; D possibly matches TRBD1 or TRBD2 (6 bases each). V gave up 2 bases and J gave up 5 bases, with 13 bases separating them. The CDR3 has 14 amino acids. The germline V gene encodes CDR1 MNHEY and CDR2 SVGEGT. The CDR3 loop is CASSYNLGGDEQYF. CDR3 coding DNA: TGTGCCAGCAGTTACAATTTGGGGGGCGACGAGCAGTACTTC.

This clonotype was observed many times. V usage is TRBV24-1 and J usage is TRBJ2-7, with D unresolved. Trimming took off 2 bases at V and 9 bases at J, with 7 bases between the two ends. Germline V CDR1 and CDR2: KGHDR, SFDVKD. The length of the CDR3 is 11 residues. CDR3 loop: CATSDSLGQYF. The CDR3 coding sequence is TGTGCCACCAGTGATTCACTGGGGCAGTACTTC.

This clonotype was detected ten times or more. The chain is built from TRBV6-1 and TRBJ2-5; 8 bases fit TRBD2. Germline loops: CDR1 MNHNS, CDR2 SASEGT. J gave up 3 bases and V 5 bases, and 14 bases lay outside the gene matches. This CDR3 comprises 17 residues. CDR3 residues: CASSRRLALRLEETQYF. CDR3 DNA sequence: TGTGCCAGCAGTCGAAGACTAGCGTTACGTCTAGAAGAGACCCAGTACTTC.

The genes are TRBV7-2 and TRBJ2-5; 7 bases agree with TRBD1. The CDR3 spans 13 residues. The V and J ends lost 8 bases and 3 bases, in that order; junction bases with no gene match: 6. Germline CDR1 reads SGHTA; CDR2 reads FQGNSA. This CDR3 reads CASDTGDEETQYF. The CDR3 coding sequence is TGTGCCAGCGATACAGGGGATGAAGAGACCCAGTACTTC.